A single sample is the source of the 21 T cell receptor beta chains below, sequenced in a study of CD8 T cells in Susac syndrome. Random-hexamer reverse transcription was applied to roughly 0.45 to 1 ug RNA. TCRdb re-analysed the immunoSEQ multiplex PCR reads in MiXCR, keeping a single row per CDR3 protein. The table records some 99,000 distinct CDR3 sequences, roughly 94% of them present only once. The specimen was CD4+ T cells from PBMCs. Receptor source: a human donor with Susac syndrome.

The J gene is TRBJ1-2, the V gene TRBV6-2 or TRBV6-3; 8 bases line up with TRBD1. Germline V gene lookup returns CDR1 MNHEY and CDR2 SVGEGT. This CDR3 is 16 amino acids long. The V gene end was trimmed by 6 bases and the J gene end by 2 bases; junction bases not matched to a gene: 11. The CDR3 region is CASSIDRGQYNYGYTF. CDR3 in DNA: TGTGCCAGCAGCATCGACAGGGGCCAATACAACTATGGCTACACCTTC.

J is TRBJ1-6 and V is TRBV12-3 or TRBV12-4, with D maybe TRBD1 (6 bases). V shed 4 bases and J shed 3 bases, with 13 bases lying between them. CDR3 size: 16 residues. DNA for the CDR3: TGTGCCAGCAGTTCTACGGTGACAGGCTATAATTCACCCCTCCACTTT. Translating gives CASSSTVTGYNSPLHF.

The chain combines TRBV4-2 with TRBJ2-7, with 11 positions matching TRBD2. Unmatched junction bases numbered 2, after V lost 0 bases and J lost 4 bases. Germline CDR1 is LGHNA and CDR2 is YNFKEQ. The CDR3 runs to 15 residues. The CDR3 DNA follows: TGTGCCAGCAGCCAAGATCTAGCGGGGGGTTACGAGCAGTACTTC. It is translated as CASSQDLAGGYEQYF.

The rearrangement joins TRBV30 to TRBJ2-6; D ambiguous. The CDR3 totals 13 residues. V was cut by 2 bases and J by 4 bases, with 6 bases left in between. Germline lookup yields CDR1 GTSNPN and CDR2 SVGIG (reference sequence). In DNA form, the CDR3 reads TGTGCCTGGAGTTTAGGGGGGGCCAACGTCCTGACTTTC. It is translated as CAWSLGGANVLTF.

Comments on this clonotype: Mismatch with germline at one junction end may stem from a read error. J is TRBJ2-1 and V is TRBV5-4, with 7 bases aligning to TRBD2. Per the germline V gene, CDR1 is SGHNT and CDR2 is YYREEE (reference sequence). The length of the CDR3 is 14 residues. For the CDR3, the DNA is TGCATGGTCAGTAAGGGGACTACTTACAATGAGCAGTTCTTC. Residues: CMVSKGTTYNEQFF.

This chain joins TRBV4-2 and TRBJ1-3, with no clear D. Trimming removed 1 base at V and 6 bases at J, with 13 bases between. The germline V gene encodes CDR1 LGHNA and CDR2 YNFKEQ. The CDR3 is 15 amino acids. The CDR3 DNA follows: TGTGCCAGCAGCCAAGCAAGGGCAACTGAAAACACCATATATTTT. It is translated as CASSQARATENTIYF.

This clonotype was recorded only once. The chain combines TRBV28 with TRBJ2-7; D is uncertain. Per the germline V gene, CDR1 is MDHEN and CDR2 is SYDVKM. Trimming removed 4 bases at V and 5 bases at J, with 12 bases between. This CDR3 region has 13 residues. The CDR3 spells CASSSSGPNEQYF. CDR3 bases: TGTGCCAGCAGTTCCTCCGGGCCCAACGAGCAGTACTTC.

The chain is built from TRBV5-4 and TRBJ1-2, with 7 bases that match TRBD1. Germline V gene sequence: CDR1 SGHNT, CDR2 YYREEE (reference sequence). The CDR3 sequence is 15 residues long. Trimming at V came to 3 bases and at J to 2 bases, leaving 7 bases not matched to a gene. CDR3 amino acids: CASSSRTGYNYGYTF. The CDR3 DNA follows: TGTGCCAGCAGCTCAAGGACAGGCTACAACTATGGCTACACCTTC.

The chain joins TRBV12-5 to TRBJ2-6; the match to TRBD2 covers 7 bases. The V segment lost 9 bases and the J segment 4 bases; nucleotides outside the gene matches: 3. The V gene's germline CDR1 is LGHNT and CDR2 FRNRAP. This CDR3 spans 13 amino acids. In DNA form, the CDR3 reads TGTGCTAGCGGGGGAGGGGGGGCCAACGTCCTGACTTTC. It translates to CASGGGGANVLTF.

This clonotype occurred once. V usage is TRBV25-1 and J usage is TRBJ2-3; D may match TRBD1 or TRBD2 (6 bases each). Trimming took off 2 bases at V and 4 bases at J, with 7 bases between the two ends. The CDR3 is 13 residues long. Per germline, CDR1 MGHDK and CDR2 SYGVNS. The CDR3 coding sequence is TGTGCCAGCAGTGAAAGGGGGGCAGATACGCAGTATTTT. It translates to CASSERGADTQYF.

V and J are TRBV30 and TRBJ1-2; D is uncertain. Germline V gene lookup returns CDR1 GTSNPN and CDR2 SVGIG (reference sequence). CDR3 length: 15 residues. V shed 3 bases and J shed 0 bases, with 14 bases lying between them. This chain's CDR3 is CAWSATNQANYGYTF. Written as DNA, the CDR3 is TGTGCCTGGAGCGCCACAAACCAAGCTAACTATGGCTACACCTTC.

The chain is built from TRBV11-2 and TRBJ2-7; no reliable D call. The V gene lost 5 bases and the J gene lost 1 base, with 9 bases spanning the gap. CDR1 is SGHAT and CDR2 is FQNNGV in the germline V gene. This CDR3 has 13 residues. DNA for the CDR3: TGTGCCAGCAGCCCCCTCTGGTCCTACGAGCAGTACTTC. It is translated as CASSPLWSYEQYF. Full variable domain (rest looked up from reference TRBV11-2 and TRBJ2-7): EAGVAQSPRYKIIEKRQSVAFWCNPISGHATLYWYQQILGQGPKLLIQFQNNGVVDDSQLPKDRFSAERLKGVDSTLKIQPAKLEDSAVYLCASSPLWSYEQYFGPGTRLTVT.

V gene TRBV12-3 or TRBV12-4 combines with J gene TRBJ2-3; D is ambiguous. The V and J ends lost 1 base and 0 bases respectively, with 5 bases between them. The CDR3 runs to 14 residues. The CDR3 reads CASSLGLSTDTQYF. The CDR3 region has the DNA TGTGCCAGCAGTTTAGGTCTTAGCACAGATACGCAGTATTTT.

CDR3: CASSRLPRQEETQYF. Written as DNA, the CDR3 is TGTGCCAGCAGTCGCCTGCCGCGACAGGAAGAGACCCAGTACTTC. The V call is TRBV5-4, the J call TRBJ2-5; perhaps TRBD1 as D (6 bases). With 5 bases removed from V and 3 bases from J, the gap between germline ends came to 17 bases. From germline, CDR1 is SGHNT and CDR2 YYREEE (reference sequence). There are 15 residues in the CDR3. The full variable domain, rest sourced from reference TRBV5-4 and TRBJ2-5, is ETGVTQSPTHLIKTRGQQVTLRCSSQSGHNTVSWYQQALGQGPQFIFQYYREEENGRGNFPPRFSGLQFPNYSSELNVNALELDDSALYLCASSRLPRQEETQYFGPGTRLLVL.

The V gene is TRBV20-1, the J gene TRBJ2-3; TRBD2 aligns across 7 bases. Looked up from germline, CDR1 is DFQATT and CDR2 is SNEGSKA (reference sequence). The J segment lost 6 bases and the V segment lost 7 bases, leaving 13 bases of the junction unmatched. The CDR3 is 14 residues long. CDR3 DNA: TGCAGTGTCGCACGGGAATTCGGGAGGGATACGCAGTATTTT. This translates into CSVAREFGRDTQYF.

This clonotype has a handful of counts. V usage is TRBV7-2 and J usage is TRBJ2-7; 10 nucleotides align to TRBD2. Germline V gene lookup returns CDR1 SGHTA and CDR2 FQGNSA. V was pared by 3 bases and J by 0 bases, with 5 bases of the junction left unmatched. The CDR3 spans 16 residues. The DNA for the CDR3 is TGTGCCAGCAGCTTGAGAGCGGGGGGGAGCTCCTACGAGCAGTACTTC. Translating gives CASSLRAGGSSYEQYF.

This clonotype appeared once. The CDR3 bases are TGCAGTGCCCCAGAAATACAGGGAAGGGGCTACACCTTC. It translates to CSAPEIQGRGYTF. The chain employs TRBV20-1 and TRBJ1-2, with a weak D call TRBD1 (6 bases). Germline V gene sequence: CDR1 DFQATT, CDR2 SNEGSKA (reference sequence). V lost 6 bases and J 8 bases, leaving 19 bases between the germline ends. The CDR3 totals 13 residues.

The chain links TRBV27 to TRBJ1-2, with TRBD1 matching 8 bases. There are 15 residues in the CDR3. After removal of 5 bases from V and 3 bases from J, the junction contained 8 bases not matched to a gene. Germline V gene data show CDR1 as MNHEY and CDR2 as SMNVEV (reference sequence). The CDR3 sequence: CASSPRTGFDYGYTF. The CDR3 nucleotides read TGTGCCAGCAGTCCACGGACAGGGTTCGACTATGGCTACACCTTC.

The genes are TRBV30 and TRBJ1-1, with TRBD1 matching over 11 bases. CDR1 is GTSNPN and CDR2 is SVGIG in the germline V gene (reference sequence). The CDR3 is made up of 12 amino acids. Trimming removed 5 bases from V and 6 bases from J; junction bases left unmatched: 2. CDR3 loop: CAWGQGASEAFF. CDR3 in DNA: TGTGCCTGGGGACAGGGGGCCTCTGAAGCTTTCTTT.

This sequence joins TRBV30 and TRBJ2-3, with no clear D. CDR3 length: 13 residues. V was clipped by 0 bases and J by 5 bases, with 9 bases between them. CDR1 is GTSNPN, CDR2 SVGIG, per germline (reference sequence). The CDR3 region has the DNA TGTGCCTGGAGTGTATTAGTTGGAGATACGCAGTATTTT. It is translated as CAWSVLVGDTQYF.

The chain recombines TRBV28 with TRBJ2-7; 7 bases are shared with TRBD1. The trim removed 4 bases at V and 2 bases at J, leaving 5 bases unmatched. The CDR3 is 14 amino acids. The germline gives CDR1 MDHEN, CDR2 SYDVKM. CDR3 bases: TGTGCCAGCAGTTCCCGGGACAGTCCCTACGAGCAGTACTTC. Protein product: CASSSRDSPYEQYF.